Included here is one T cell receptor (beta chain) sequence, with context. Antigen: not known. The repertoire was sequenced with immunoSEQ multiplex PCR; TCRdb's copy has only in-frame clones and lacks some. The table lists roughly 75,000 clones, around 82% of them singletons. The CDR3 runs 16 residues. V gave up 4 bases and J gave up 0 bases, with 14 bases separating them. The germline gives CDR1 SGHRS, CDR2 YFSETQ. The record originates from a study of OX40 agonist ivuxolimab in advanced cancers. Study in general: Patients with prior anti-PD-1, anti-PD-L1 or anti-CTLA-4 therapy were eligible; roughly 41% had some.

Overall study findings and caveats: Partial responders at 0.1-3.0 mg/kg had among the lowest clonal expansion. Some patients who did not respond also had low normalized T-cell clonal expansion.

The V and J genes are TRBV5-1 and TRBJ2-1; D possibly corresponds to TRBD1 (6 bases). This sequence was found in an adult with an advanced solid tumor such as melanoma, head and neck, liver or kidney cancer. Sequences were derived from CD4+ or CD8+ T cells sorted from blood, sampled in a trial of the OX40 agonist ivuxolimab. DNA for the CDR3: TGCGCCAGCAGCATAACAGGGCCAAGCTCCTACAATGAGCAGTTCTTC. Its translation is CASSITGPSSYNEQFF.